This paragraph reports one T cell receptor beta chain. Its target is not known. Unstimulated naive, memory, effector memory and TEMRA subsets from a few donor pairs were sequenced. The data belong to a study of siplizumab effects on memory and regulatory T cells. Study-level findings and limits: Greater diversity than memory cells seemed evident in naive T cells, which also appeared to be major alloresponse contributors. Siplizumab produced a significant drop in alloreactive sequences attributable to unstimulated CD4+ memory cells.

The table came from immunoSEQ multiplex PCR; TCRdb's copy has only in-frame clones and leaves some out. This repertoire shows 26,000 or so clones, about 79% found once; its top ten account for around 23%. Trimming took 4 bases from V and 13 from J; bases not matched to a gene: 9. CDR1 is MNHNY and CDR2 is SVGAGI in the germline V gene (reference sequence). The CDR3 is made up of 12 amino acids. The rearrangement links TRBV6-6 to TRBJ1-2; 7 bases are shared with TRBD1. The sample comprised memory CD4+ T cells sorted from blood. The receptor was isolated from a human donor in good health. CDR3 loop: CASSSPGQHVTF. DNA for the CDR3: TGTGCCAGCAGTTCTCCGGGACAGCACGTCACCTTC.